Below, 22 T cell receptor beta chains from the same sample are listed, as sequenced in a study of regulatory T cells in long-lasting Graves disease. CDR3 regions were amplified by Arm-PCR using iRepertoire HTBI primers to build TCR beta libraries. MiXCR was run by TCRdb on the multiplex PCR reads, yielding one entry per CDR3 protein. The table includes a few hundred thousand distinct CDR3 sequences, around 15% detected once. Stated time point: newly diagnosed GD, antithyroid drugs for less than 3 months. The authors made the TCR library using RNA they extracted from PBMCs. The same data also contributed to another study, on T cells in Graves' hyperthyroidism and ophthalmopathy.

Sequencing was performed on peripheral blood mononuclear cells (PBMCs), taken at new diagnosis, from a patient treated with antithyroid drugs. These receptor sequences come from a woman aged 18-29 years with Graves disease.

This clonotype was recorded at least ten times. J is TRBJ1-5 and V is TRBV2; D unresolved. Germline loops: CDR1 SNHLY, CDR2 FYNNEI. The CDR3 is 12 amino acids. V lost 8 bases and J 1 base, leaving 6 bases between the germline ends. CDR3 protein: CASCGSNQPQHF. The CDR3 nucleotides are TGTGCCAGCTGTGGGAGCAATCAGCCCCAGCATTTT.

This clonotype showed up many times. The chain uses TRBV11-2 and TRBJ2-1; no reliable D call. This CDR3 has 11 residues. Trimming cost V 3 bases and J 10 bases, with 7 bases left between them. The V gene's germline CDR1 is SGHAT and CDR2 FQNNGV. The CDR3 is CASSFGGEQFF. CDR3 coding DNA: TGTGCCAGCAGCTTTGGTGGCGAGCAGTTCTTC.

In this sample, this clonotype turned up many times. The V call is TRBV30, the J call TRBJ2-1; D unresolved. V shed 2 bases and J shed 8 bases, with 13 bases lying between them. Germline CDR1 GTSNPN, CDR2 SVGIG (reference sequence). This CDR3 comprises 13 residues. DNA for the CDR3: TGTGCCTGGAGTTTCAGCATGTTCGATGAGCAGTTCTTC. Its translation: CAWSFSMFDEQFF.

Many counts were recorded for this clonotype. The chain employs TRBV20-1 and TRBJ2-7, with D unresolved. Per the germline V gene, CDR1 is DFQATT and CDR2 is SNEGSKA (reference sequence). The CDR3 consists of 12 residues. V dropped 5 bases and J dropped 2 bases, with 10 bases sitting between them. Here the CDR3 DNA reads TGCAGTGCTTCAACAGAGACCTACGAGCAGTACTTC. Amino acid sequence: CSASTETYEQYF.

As concerns this clonotype: This may come from a read error, since a much larger clone is one base off. This chain connects TRBV2 to TRBJ1-6; D call uncertain. V shed 3 bases and J shed 5 bases, with 14 bases lying between them. The V gene's germline CDR1 is SNHLY and CDR2 FYNNEI. The CDR3 runs 16 residues. Written as DNA, the CDR3 is TGTGCCAGCAGTGAGGGCAGGTCCCCCCATAATTCACCCCTCCACTTT. Translating gives CASSEGRSPHNSPLHF.

The table lists this clonotype with a few counts. The rearrangement joins TRBV27 to TRBJ2-2; no clear D gene. V lost 6 bases and J 3 bases, leaving 2 bases between the germline ends. This CDR3 is 11 amino acids long. Germline V gene data show CDR1 as MNHEY and CDR2 as SMNVEV (reference sequence). CDR3 region: CASRDTGELFF. CDR3 nucleotides: TGTGCCAGCAGGGACACCGGGGAGCTGTTTTTT.

The chain has TRBV14 and TRBJ1-1; D might be TRBD1 (5 bases). The germline gives CDR1 SGHDN, CDR2 FVKESK. V gave up 1 base and J gave up 4 bases, with 10 bases separating them. The CDR3 length is 14 residues. The CDR3 sequence: CASSQGGASTEAFF. The CDR3 nucleotides are TGTGCCAGCAGCCAAGGCGGGGCGAGCACTGAAGCTTTCTTT.

V gene TRBV6-1 combines with J gene TRBJ2-1, with 13 bases lining up with TRBD2. J was trimmed by 9 bases and V by 6 bases; bases with no gene match: 11. Germline assignment: CDR1 MNHNS and CDR2 SASEGT. This CDR3 region has 16 residues. CDR3 bases: TGTGCCAGCAGCCTTACTCCACTAGCGGGAGGGGTTGAGCAGTTCTTC. Encoded protein: CASSLTPLAGGVEQFF.

For this clonotype: The junction differs from germline at one of its ends, possibly a read error. J is TRBJ2-1 and V is TRBV11-2; TRBD1 aligns across 7 bases. This CDR3 contains 14 residues. Germline values: CDR1 SGHAT, CDR2 FQNNGV. The CDR3 DNA reads as TGCGCCAGCAGCCAAAGGGGGCCATCGGGGGAGCAGTTCTTC. Amino acid sequence: CASSQRGPSGEQFF.

This clonotype is a singleton in its sample. The DNA for the CDR3 is TGTGCCAGCAGTAATAATCTTATGGGAGGACGGAGCACAGATACGCAGTATTTT. Protein: CASSNNLMGGRSTDTQYF. The chain links TRBV6-2 or TRBV6-3 to TRBJ2-3; weak D call: TRBD2 (6 bases). Per the germline V gene, CDR1 is MNHEY and CDR2 is SVGEGT. V lost 5 bases, J lost 0 bases, and 21 bases lay in between. The CDR3 totals 18 residues.

CDR3 bases: TGTGCCACCAGTGGAACAGGGGCGCCAACTAGTTTAACTAATGAAAAACTGTTTTTT. Amino acids: CATSGTGAPTSLTNEKLFF. The rearrangement joins TRBV15 to TRBJ1-4; 7 nucleotides align to TRBD1. Germline CDR1 is LNHNV and CDR2 is YYDKDF (reference sequence). This CDR3 has 19 residues. V gave up 6 bases and J gave up 1 base; unmatched junction bases: 17.

This clonotype was observed many times. The V gene is TRBV2, the J gene TRBJ1-2; TRBD1 matches 10 bases. The CDR3 runs to 15 residues. The germline gives CDR1 SNHLY, CDR2 FYNNEI. V was clipped by 6 bases and J by 1 base; unmatched bases: 5. CDR3 protein: CASRPGQGGNYGYTF. The CDR3 coding sequence is TGTGCCAGCAGACCAGGACAGGGGGGTAACTATGGCTACACCTTC.

This clonotype occurred many times. J is TRBJ2-7 and V is TRBV4-3; D may be TRBD2 (7 bases). Germline lookup yields CDR1 LGHNA and CDR2 YSLEER. Trimming pared 1 base from V and 7 bases from J, leaving 17 bases between. The CDR3 contains 15 residues. CDR3 sequence (DNA): TGCGCCAGCAGCCAAGCGGGGGGCGCGGGAAGGGAGCAGTACTTC. It specifies CASSQAGGAGREQYF.

This clonotype was detected ten times or more. The chain is built from TRBV6-2 or TRBV6-3 and TRBJ2-5; D is undetermined. The V gene's germline CDR1 is MNHEY and CDR2 SVGEGT. The CDR3 runs 13 residues. With 2 bases removed from V and 1 base from J, the gap between germline ends came to 5 bases. This CDR3 reads CASSYVAQETQYF. The DNA for the CDR3 is TGTGCCAGCAGTTACGTGGCCCAAGAGACCCAGTACTTC.

This clonotype was seen repeatedly, ten times or more. The chain recombines TRBV2 with TRBJ1-2; D is ambiguous. V dropped 4 bases and J dropped 2 bases, with 8 bases sitting between them. The CDR3 is 13 residues long. CDR1 SNHLY and CDR2 FYNNEI come from the germline V gene. In nucleotides, the CDR3 is TGTGCCAGCAGTGGTGGGGAGAACTATGGCTACACCTTC. The encoded protein is CASSGGENYGYTF. Supplemented by reference TRBV2 and TRBJ1-2, the full variable domain reads EPEVTQTPSHQVTQMGQEVILRCVPISNHLYFYWYRQILGQKVEFLVSFYNNEISEKSEIFDDQFSVERPDGSNFTLKIRSTKLEDSAMYFCASSGGENYGYTFGSGTRLTVV.

This clonotype has a count of ten or more. The J gene is TRBJ2-5, the V gene TRBV28; the match to TRBD2 covers 10 bases. The germline V gene has CDR1 MDHEN and CDR2 SYDVKM. V dropped 6 bases and J dropped 2; count of bases not matched to a gene: 6. CDR3 length equals 15 residues. CDR3 sequence (DNA): TGTGCCAGCAGCCCTAGCGGGAGTAGGCAAGAGACCCAGTACTTC. Residues: CASSPSGSRQETQYF.

The genes are TRBV20-1 and TRBJ1-3; TRBD1 might be the D (5 bases). The V end was cut by 0 bases, the J end by 8 bases, with 11 bases between. This CDR3 is built from 13 residues. The germline V gene encodes CDR1 DFQATT and CDR2 SNEGSKA (reference sequence). The CDR3 loop is CSARDRSRDTIYF. DNA for the CDR3: TGCAGTGCTAGAGATAGGAGCAGGGACACCATATATTTT.

As for this clonotype: This sequence is one base from a far larger clone and is likely a read error. This rearrangement joins TRBV11-2 to TRBJ2-1; 9 nucleotides line up with TRBD2. The CDR3 runs 18 residues. J was trimmed by 5 bases and V by 0 bases; bases with no gene match: 11. CDR1 and CDR2 (germline): SGHAT, FQNNGV. The CDR3 here is CASSLEALAGPPHNEQFF. In DNA form, the CDR3 reads TGTGCCAGCAGCTTAGAGGCTCTAGCGGGACCTCCCCACAATGAGCAGTTCTTC. Full variable domain (rest looked up from reference TRBV11-2 and TRBJ2-1): EAGVAQSPRYKIIEKRQSVAFWCNPISGHATLYWYQQILGQGPKLLIQFQNNGVVDDSQLPKDRFSAERLKGVDSTLKIQPAKLEDSAVYLCASSLEALAGPPHNEQFFGPGTRLTVL.

This clonotype was detected many times. V usage is TRBV6-2 or TRBV6-3 and J usage is TRBJ2-1; D is unclear. This CDR3 comprises 15 residues. Germline V gives CDR1 MNHEY, CDR2 SVGEGT. Trimming pared 5 bases from V and 5 bases from J, leaving 16 bases between. The CDR3 sequence is CASSPRLRAHNEQFF. DNA for the CDR3: TGTGCCAGCAGTCCCCGTCTACGGGCCCACAATGAGCAGTTCTTC.

This clonotype was found many times. This sequence joins TRBV18 and TRBJ2-7; TRBD2 is a possible D gene (6 bases). CDR3 length: 14 amino acids. Trimming cost V 8 bases and J 6 bases, with 20 bases left between them. Germline CDR1 and CDR2: KGHSH and LQKENI. The CDR3 region has the DNA TGTGCCAGCCTACGCGGGGCGGACTCTCGCGAGCAGTACTTC. Protein: CASLRGADSREQYF.

This clonotype was detected once. V gene TRBV7-9 combines with J gene TRBJ2-3; 10 bases match TRBD2. Trimming cost V 5 bases and J 4 bases; bases outside gene matches: 3. This CDR3 has 14 amino acids. Germline assignment: CDR1 SEHNR and CDR2 FQNEAQ (reference sequence). CDR3 sequence (DNA): TGTGCCAGCAGCGCTAGCGGGAGATCAGATACGCAGTATTTT. It is translated as CASSASGRSDTQYF. The whole variable domain, filled in from reference TRBV7-9 and TRBJ2-3, reads DTGVSQNPRHKITKRGQNVTFRCDPISEHNRLYWYRQTLGQGPEFLTYFQNEAQLEKSRLLSDRFSAERPKGSFSTLEIQRTEQGDSAMYLCASSASGRSDTQYFGPGTRLTVL.

This clonotype was observed at least ten times. The genes are TRBV12-3 or TRBV12-4 and TRBJ2-5; D is undetermined. V shed 3 bases and J shed 5 bases, with 10 bases lying between them. CDR3 length: 13 amino acids. CDR3 sequence (DNA): TGTGCCAGCAGTTTTGATGTCCCGGAGACCCAGTACTTC. This gives the protein CASSFDVPETQYF.